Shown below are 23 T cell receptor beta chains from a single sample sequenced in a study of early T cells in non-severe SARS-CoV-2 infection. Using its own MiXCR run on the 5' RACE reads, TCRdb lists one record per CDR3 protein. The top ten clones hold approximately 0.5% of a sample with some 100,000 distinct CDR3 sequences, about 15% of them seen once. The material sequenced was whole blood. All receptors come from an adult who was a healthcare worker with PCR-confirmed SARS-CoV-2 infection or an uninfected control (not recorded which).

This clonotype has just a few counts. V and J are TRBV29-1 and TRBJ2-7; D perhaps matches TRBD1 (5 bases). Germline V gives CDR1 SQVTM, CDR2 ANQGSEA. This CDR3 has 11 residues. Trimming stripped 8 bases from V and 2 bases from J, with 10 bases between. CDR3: CSSMGPYEQYV. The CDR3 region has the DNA TGCAGCTCCATGGGGCCCTACGAGCAGTACGTC.

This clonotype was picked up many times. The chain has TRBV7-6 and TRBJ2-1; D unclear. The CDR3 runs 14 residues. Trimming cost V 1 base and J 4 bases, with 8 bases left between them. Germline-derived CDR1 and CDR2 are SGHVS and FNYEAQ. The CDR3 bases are TGTGCCAGCAGCTTAGGGCACAAATACAATGAGCAGTTCTTC. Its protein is CASSLGHKYNEQFF.

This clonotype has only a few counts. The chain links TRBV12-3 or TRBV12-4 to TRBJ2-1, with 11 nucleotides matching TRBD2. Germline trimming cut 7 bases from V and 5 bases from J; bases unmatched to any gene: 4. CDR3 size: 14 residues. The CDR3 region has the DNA TGTGCCAGCACCCTGACTAGCGGGGACAATGAGCAGTTCTTC. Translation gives CASTLTSGDNEQFF.

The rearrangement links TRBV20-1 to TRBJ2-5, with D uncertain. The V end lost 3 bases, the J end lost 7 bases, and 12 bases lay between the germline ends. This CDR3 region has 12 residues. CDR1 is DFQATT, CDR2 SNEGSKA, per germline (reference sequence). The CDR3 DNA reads TGCAGTGCTAGGCCCCCATATGGGACCCAGTACTTC. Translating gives CSARPPYGTQYF.

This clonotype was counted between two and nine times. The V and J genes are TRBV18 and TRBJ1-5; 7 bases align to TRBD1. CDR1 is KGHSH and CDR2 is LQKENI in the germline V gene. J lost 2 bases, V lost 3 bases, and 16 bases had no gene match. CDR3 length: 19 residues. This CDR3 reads CASSPEQGQSVLGNQPQHF. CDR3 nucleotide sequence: TGTGCCAGCTCACCCGAACAGGGACAGTCCGTTTTGGGCAATCAGCCCCAGCATTTT.

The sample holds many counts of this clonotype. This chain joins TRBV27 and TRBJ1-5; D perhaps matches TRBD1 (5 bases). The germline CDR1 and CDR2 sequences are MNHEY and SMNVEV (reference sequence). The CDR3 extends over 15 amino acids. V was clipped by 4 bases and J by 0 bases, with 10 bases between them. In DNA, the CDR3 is TGTGCCAGCAGTTCCGACAGTTATAGCAATCAGCCCCAGCATTTT. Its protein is CASSSDSYSNQPQHF.

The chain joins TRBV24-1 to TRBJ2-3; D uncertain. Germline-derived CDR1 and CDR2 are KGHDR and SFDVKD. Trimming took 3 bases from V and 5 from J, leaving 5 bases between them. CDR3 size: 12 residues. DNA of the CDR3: TGTGCCACCAGTGATGAGGTAGATACGCAGTATTTT. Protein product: CATSDEVDTQYF.

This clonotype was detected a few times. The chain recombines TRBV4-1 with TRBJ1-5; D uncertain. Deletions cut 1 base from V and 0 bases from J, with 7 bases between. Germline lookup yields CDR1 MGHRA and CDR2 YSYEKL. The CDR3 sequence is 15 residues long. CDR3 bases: TGCGCCAGCAGCCAAGTTTTGGGTAGCAATCAGCCCCAGCATTTT. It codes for CASSQVLGSNQPQHF.

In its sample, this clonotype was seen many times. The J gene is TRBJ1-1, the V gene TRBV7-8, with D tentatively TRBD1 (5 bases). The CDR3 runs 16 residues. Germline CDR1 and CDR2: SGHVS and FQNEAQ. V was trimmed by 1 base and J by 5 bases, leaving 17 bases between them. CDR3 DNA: TGTGCCAGCAGCTTAGGCCAGGGTAGTTTGGTGACTGAAGCTTTCTTT. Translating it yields CASSLGQGSLVTEAFF.

For the CDR3, the DNA is TGTGCCAGCAGCCCCCTGGTTCGGGGAGGTGAAGCTTTCTTT. This translates into CASSPLVRGGEAFF. This chain uses TRBV7-9 with TRBJ1-1; D is ambiguous. Trimming stripped 5 bases from V and 7 bases from J, with 17 bases between. The CDR3 is 14 amino acids. Germline CDR1 reads SEHNR; CDR2 reads FQNEAQ (reference sequence).

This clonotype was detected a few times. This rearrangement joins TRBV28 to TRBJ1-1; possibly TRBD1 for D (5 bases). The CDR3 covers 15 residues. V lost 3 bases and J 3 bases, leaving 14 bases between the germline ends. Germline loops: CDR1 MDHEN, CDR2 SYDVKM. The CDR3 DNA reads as TGTGCCAGCAGTTTTCGCCGGGGACCTCACACTGAAGCTTTCTTT. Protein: CASSFRRGPHTEAFF.

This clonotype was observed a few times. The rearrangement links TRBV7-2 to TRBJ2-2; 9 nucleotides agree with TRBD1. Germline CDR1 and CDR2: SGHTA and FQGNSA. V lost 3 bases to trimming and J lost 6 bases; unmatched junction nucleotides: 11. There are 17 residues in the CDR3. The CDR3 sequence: CASSFFYWTGASGELFF. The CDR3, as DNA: TGTGCCAGCAGCTTTTTTTACTGGACAGGGGCTTCCGGGGAGCTGTTTTTT.

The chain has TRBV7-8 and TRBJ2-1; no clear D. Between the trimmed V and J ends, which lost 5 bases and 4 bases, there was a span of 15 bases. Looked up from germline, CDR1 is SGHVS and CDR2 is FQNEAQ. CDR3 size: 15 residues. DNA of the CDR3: TGTGCCAGCAGCGTACCTACTGGGCGGTACAATGAGCAGTTCTTC. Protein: CASSVPTGRYNEQFF.

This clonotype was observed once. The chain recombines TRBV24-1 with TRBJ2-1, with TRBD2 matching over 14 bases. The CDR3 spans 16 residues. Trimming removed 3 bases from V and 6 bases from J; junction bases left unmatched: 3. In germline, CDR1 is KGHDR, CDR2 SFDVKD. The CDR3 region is CATSDRLAGGRNEQFF. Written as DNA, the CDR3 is TGTGCCACCAGTGATCGACTAGCGGGGGGGCGCAATGAGCAGTTCTTC.

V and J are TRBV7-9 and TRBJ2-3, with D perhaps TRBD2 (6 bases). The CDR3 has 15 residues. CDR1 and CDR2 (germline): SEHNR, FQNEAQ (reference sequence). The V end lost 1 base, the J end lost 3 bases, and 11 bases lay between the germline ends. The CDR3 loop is CASSLDAGRTDTQYF. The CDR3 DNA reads TGTGCCAGCAGCTTAGATGCGGGGAGGACAGATACGCAGTATTTT.

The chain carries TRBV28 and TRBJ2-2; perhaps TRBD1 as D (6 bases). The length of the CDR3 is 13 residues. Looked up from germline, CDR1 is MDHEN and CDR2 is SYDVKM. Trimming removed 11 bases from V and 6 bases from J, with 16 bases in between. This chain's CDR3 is CAVGTNRPGELFF. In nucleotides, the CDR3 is TGTGCCGTCGGGACAAACCGGCCCGGGGAGCTGTTTTTT.

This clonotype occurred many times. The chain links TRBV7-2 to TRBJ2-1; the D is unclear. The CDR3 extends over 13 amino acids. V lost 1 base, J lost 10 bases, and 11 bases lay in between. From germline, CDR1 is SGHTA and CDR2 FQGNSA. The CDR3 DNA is TGTGCCAGCAGCTTAGAGGCAAGACGGGAGCAGTTCTTC. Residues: CASSLEARREQFF.

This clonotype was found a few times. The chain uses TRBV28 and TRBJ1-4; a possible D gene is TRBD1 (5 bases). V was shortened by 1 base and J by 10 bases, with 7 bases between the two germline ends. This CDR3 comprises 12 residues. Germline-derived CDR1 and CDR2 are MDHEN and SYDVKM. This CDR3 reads CASSLFGGKLFF. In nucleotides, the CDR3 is TGTGCCAGCAGTTTATTTGGGGGAAAACTGTTTTTT.

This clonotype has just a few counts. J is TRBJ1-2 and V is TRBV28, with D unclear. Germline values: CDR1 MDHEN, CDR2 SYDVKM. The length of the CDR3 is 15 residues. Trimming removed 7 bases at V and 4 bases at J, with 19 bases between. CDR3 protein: CASTSRWVSTYGYTF. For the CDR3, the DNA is TGTGCCAGCACCAGTCGTTGGGTATCCACCTATGGCTACACCTTC.

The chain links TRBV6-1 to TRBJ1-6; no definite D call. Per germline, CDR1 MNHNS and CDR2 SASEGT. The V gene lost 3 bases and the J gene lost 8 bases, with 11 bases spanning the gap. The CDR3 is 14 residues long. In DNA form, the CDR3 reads TGTGCCAGCAGTGACCGGGTTTGGGATTCACCCCTCCACTTT. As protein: CASSDRVWDSPLHF.

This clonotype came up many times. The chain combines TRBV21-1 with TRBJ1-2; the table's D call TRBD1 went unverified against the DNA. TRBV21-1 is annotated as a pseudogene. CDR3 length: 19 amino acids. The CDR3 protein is CASSTIVVGTGPINYGYTF. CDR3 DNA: TGTGCCAGCAGCACCATAGTTGTCGGGACAGGGCCTATTAACTATGGCTACACCTTC.

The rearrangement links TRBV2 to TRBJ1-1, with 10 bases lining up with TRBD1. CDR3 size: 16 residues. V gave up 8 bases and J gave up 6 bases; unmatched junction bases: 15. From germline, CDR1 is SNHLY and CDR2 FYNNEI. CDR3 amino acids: CASLNSDRGRGPEAFF. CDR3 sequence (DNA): TGTGCCAGCCTAAACAGTGACAGGGGGCGGGGGCCTGAAGCTTTCTTT.

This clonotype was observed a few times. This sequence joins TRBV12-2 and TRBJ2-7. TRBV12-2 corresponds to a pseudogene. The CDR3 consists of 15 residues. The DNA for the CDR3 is TGTGCAAGTCGCTTACTTGCTTGGGACTCCTACGAGCAGTACGTC. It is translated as CASRLLAWDSYEQYV.